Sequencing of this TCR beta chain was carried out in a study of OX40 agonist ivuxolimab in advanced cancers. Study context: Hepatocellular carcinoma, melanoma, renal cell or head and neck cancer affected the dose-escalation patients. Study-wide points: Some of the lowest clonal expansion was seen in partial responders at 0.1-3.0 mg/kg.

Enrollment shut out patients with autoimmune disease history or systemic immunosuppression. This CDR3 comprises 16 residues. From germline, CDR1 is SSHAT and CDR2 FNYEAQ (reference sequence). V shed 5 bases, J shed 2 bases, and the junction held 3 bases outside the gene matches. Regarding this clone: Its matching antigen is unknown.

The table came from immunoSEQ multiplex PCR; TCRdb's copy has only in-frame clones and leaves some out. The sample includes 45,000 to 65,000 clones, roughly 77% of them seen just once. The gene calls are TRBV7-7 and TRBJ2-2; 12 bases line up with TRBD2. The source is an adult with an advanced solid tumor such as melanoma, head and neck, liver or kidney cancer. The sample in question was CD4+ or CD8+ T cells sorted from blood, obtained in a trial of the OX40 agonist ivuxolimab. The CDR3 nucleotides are TGTGCCAGCAGCCCACTAGCGGGGGGCAACACCGGGGAGCTGTTTTTT. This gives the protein CASSPLAGGNTGELFF.